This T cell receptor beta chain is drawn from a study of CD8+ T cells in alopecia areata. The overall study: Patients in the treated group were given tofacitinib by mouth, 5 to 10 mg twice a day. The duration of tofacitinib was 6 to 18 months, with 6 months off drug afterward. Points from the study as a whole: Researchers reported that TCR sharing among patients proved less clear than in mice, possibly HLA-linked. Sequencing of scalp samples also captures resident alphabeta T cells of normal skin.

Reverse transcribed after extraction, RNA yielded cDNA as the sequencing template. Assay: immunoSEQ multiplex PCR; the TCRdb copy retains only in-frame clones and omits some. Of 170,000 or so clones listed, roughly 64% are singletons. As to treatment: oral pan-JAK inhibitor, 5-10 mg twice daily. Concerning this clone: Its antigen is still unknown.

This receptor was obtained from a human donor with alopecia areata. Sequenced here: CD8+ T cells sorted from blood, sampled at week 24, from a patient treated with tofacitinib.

The CDR3 sequence: CASLTGTGHEQYF. CDR3 nucleotides: TGTGCCAGCCTCACCGGGACAGGGCACGAGCAGTACTTC. The V gene is TRBV5-6, the J gene TRBJ2-7, with 9 bases lining up with TRBD1. Germline V gene lookup returns CDR1 SGHDT and CDR2 YYEEEE. The CDR3 runs to 13 residues. Trimming took 7 bases from V and 5 from J; bases not matched to a gene: 7.